This TCR beta chain emerged from a study of CD8+ T cells in alopecia areata. Study as a whole: A 6-month period off drug followed tofacitinib, which lasted 6 to 18 months. General observations from the study: Against the mouse data, patients shared TCRs less clearly, possibly for HLA reasons. Tofacitinib delivered significant drops in scalp clonality and in expanded CD8+ clones among the top 100.

For this clone: Antigen specificity is unknown.

Noted treatment: oral pan-JAK inhibitor, 5-10 mg twice daily. A FACSAria was used to sort CD4+ and CD8+ T cells. These cells came from PBMCs. Sequencing relied on a cDNA template that was reverse transcribed from extracted RNA. Sequenced by immunoSEQ multiplex PCR; TCRdb stores in-frame clones only, minus some. The profile shows some 200,000 clones, about 60% of them singletons. The CDR3 sequence is 15 residues long. V shed 2 bases and J 5 bases; nucleotides not matched to a gene: 7. The germline V gene has CDR1 MNHEY and CDR2 SVGAGI. The sample was CD8+ T cells sorted from blood, taken at week 24, from a patient treated with tofacitinib. The TCR originated in a human donor with alopecia areata. The chain uses TRBV6-5 and TRBJ2-5; TRBD1 aligns across 8 bases. The CDR3 DNA follows: TGTGCCAGCAGTTACCAGGGACAGGCGGCGGAGACCCAGTACTTC. Translated, it gives CASSYQGQAAETQYF.